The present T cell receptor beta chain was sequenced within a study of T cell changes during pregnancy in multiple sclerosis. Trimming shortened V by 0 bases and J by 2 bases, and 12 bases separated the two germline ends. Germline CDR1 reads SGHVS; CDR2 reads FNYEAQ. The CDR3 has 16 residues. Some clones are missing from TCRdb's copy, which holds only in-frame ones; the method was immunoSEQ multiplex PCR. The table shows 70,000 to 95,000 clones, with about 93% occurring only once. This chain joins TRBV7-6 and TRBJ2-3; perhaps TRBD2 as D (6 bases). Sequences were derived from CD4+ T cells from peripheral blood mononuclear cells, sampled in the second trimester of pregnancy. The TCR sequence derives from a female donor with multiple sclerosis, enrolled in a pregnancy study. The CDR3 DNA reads TGTGCCAGCAGCTTAGCTGGTGGAGGGGTCACAGATACGCAGTATTTT. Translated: CASSLAGGGVTDTQYF.